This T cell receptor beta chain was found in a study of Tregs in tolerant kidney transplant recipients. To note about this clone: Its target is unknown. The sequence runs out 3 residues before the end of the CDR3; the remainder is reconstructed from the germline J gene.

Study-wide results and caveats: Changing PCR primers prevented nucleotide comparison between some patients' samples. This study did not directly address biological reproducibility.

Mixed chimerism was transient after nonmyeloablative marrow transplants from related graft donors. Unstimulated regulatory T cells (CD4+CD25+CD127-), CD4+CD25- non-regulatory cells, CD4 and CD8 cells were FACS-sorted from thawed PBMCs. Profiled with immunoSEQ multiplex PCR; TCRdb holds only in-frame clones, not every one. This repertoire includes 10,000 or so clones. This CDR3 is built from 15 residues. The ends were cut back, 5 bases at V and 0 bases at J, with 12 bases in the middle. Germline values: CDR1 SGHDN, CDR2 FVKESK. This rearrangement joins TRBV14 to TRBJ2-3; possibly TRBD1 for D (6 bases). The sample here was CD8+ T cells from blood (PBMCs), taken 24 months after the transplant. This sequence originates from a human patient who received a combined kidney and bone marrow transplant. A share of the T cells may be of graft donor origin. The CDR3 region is CASSDGTLSTDTQYF. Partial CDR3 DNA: TGTGCCAGCAGCGACGGGACACTCAGCACAGATACG.